Each of the 15 T cell receptor beta chains below was sequenced from the same sample in a study of blood T cell repertoires in COVID-19. Sequenced by immunoSEQ multiplex PCR; TCRdb stores in-frame clones only, minus some. The repertoire holds 200,000 to 250,000 clones, with about 80% as singletons. Material: peripheral blood. These receptors came from a man of 80 years or more with acute or convalescent COVID-19.

CDR3 region: CASTFRGNQPQHF. CDR3 nucleotides: TGTGCCAGCACATTTCGGGGGAATCAGCCCCAGCATTTT. The genes are TRBV5-8 and TRBJ1-5, with D tentatively TRBD1 (5 bases). The length of the CDR3 is 13 residues. V gave up 6 bases and J gave up 4 bases, with 11 bases separating them. CDR1 SGHTS and CDR2 YDEGEE come from the germline V gene.

The V call is TRBV28, the J call TRBJ1-3; D call uncertain. Trimming left V 6 bases short and J 0 bases short, with 12 bases between. Germline CDR1 MDHEN, CDR2 SYDVKM. This CDR3 spans 15 amino acids. The DNA of the CDR3 is TGTGCCAGCAGCCAAATGAGTAGCTCTGGAAACACCATATATTTT. Translated, it gives CASSQMSSSGNTIYF. Variable domain in full (rest from reference TRBV28 and TRBJ1-3): DVKVTQSSRYLVKRTGEKVFLECVQDMDHENMFWYRQDPGLGLRLIYFSYDVKMKEKGDIPEGYSVSREKKERFSLILESASTNQTSMYLCASSQMSSSGNTIYFGEGSWLTVV.

The rearrangement uses TRBV6-6 and TRBJ1-1; tentative D call: TRBD1 (5 bases). The germline V and J ends were trimmed by 3 bases and 11 bases, with 13 bases remaining between them. Germline V gene data show CDR1 as MNHNY and CDR2 as SVGAGI (reference sequence). The CDR3 extends over 12 amino acids. CDR3 loop: CASSYGTGGAFF. The CDR3 DNA reads as TGTGCCAGCAGTTATGGAACAGGCGGTGCTTTCTTT.

This clone occurred once. The chain recombines TRBV27 with TRBJ1-6, with TRBD1 as a possible D gene (6 bases). V shed 6 bases and J shed 12 bases, with 21 bases lying between them. The CDR3 covers 15 residues. The V gene's germline CDR1 is MNHEY and CDR2 SMNVEV (reference sequence). The CDR3 reads CASRASDRPYLPLHF. In DNA, the CDR3 is TGTGCCAGCAGAGCCTCTGACAGGCCGTATTTACCCCTCCACTTT.

The chain combines TRBV27 with TRBJ2-7; maybe TRBD1 (5 bases). CDR1 and CDR2 from the germline V gene are MNHEY and SMNVEV (reference sequence). V lost 3 bases and J lost 2, with 20 bases in between. CDR3 length: 17 residues. The chain's CDR3 is CASSLLAYTGATYEQYF. CDR3 coding DNA: TGTGCCAGCAGTTTGTTGGCTTACACAGGCGCTACCTACGAGCAGTACTTC.

The chain couples TRBV2 to TRBJ2-7; the match to TRBD1 covers 8 bases. CDR3 size: 15 residues. V shed 5 bases, J shed 6 bases, and the junction held 12 bases outside the gene matches. CDR1 SNHLY and CDR2 FYNNEI come from the germline V gene. CDR3 sequence: CASSSTGEATSEQYF. CDR3 sequence (DNA): TGTGCCAGCAGTTCGACAGGGGAGGCTACCAGCGAGCAGTACTTC. The full variable domain, with the rest looked up from reference TRBV2 and TRBJ2-7, is EPEVTQTPSHQVTQMGQEVILRCVPISNHLYFYWYRQILGQKVEFLVSFYNNEISEKSEIFDDQFSVERPDGSNFTLKIRSTKLEDSAMYFCASSSTGEATSEQYFGPGTRLTVT.

The CDR3 DNA sequence: TGTGCCAGCAGCGCCCCAGGACAGGGAGTAAATCGTGGCTACACCTTC. This codes for CASSAPGQGVNRGYTF. V is TRBV7-8 and J is TRBJ1-2, with 8 bases lining up with TRBD1. The germline gives CDR1 SGHVS, CDR2 FQNEAQ. V gave up 5 bases and J gave up 7 bases; unmatched junction bases: 15. The length of the CDR3 is 16 residues.

The V call is TRBV5-1, the J call TRBJ2-1; the match to TRBD2 covers 9 bases. Germline CDR1 and CDR2: SGHRS and YFSETQ. The CDR3 is 16 residues long. After removal of 0 bases from V and 6 bases from J, the junction contained 7 bases not matched to a gene. CDR3 DNA sequence: TGCGCCAGCAGCTTGGCTGTAGCGGGGGCCAGCAATGAGCAGTTCTTC. Its protein is CASSLAVAGASNEQFF.

The chain joins TRBV30 to TRBJ1-1; 7 nucleotides match TRBD1. Germline assignment: CDR1 GTSNPN and CDR2 SVGIG (reference sequence). V shed 0 bases, J shed 4 bases, and the junction held 11 bases outside the gene matches. CDR3 length: 16 amino acids. CDR3 loop: CAWSVQLGRGSTEAFF. For the CDR3, the DNA is TGTGCCTGGAGTGTACAACTGGGCAGGGGGAGCACTGAAGCTTTCTTT.

This clone showed up just a few times. V is TRBV29-1 and J is TRBJ1-1, with D possibly being TRBD1 (5 bases). The CDR3 length is 12 residues. The V end was cut by 8 bases, the J end by 3 bases, with 13 bases between. From germline, CDR1 is SQVTM and CDR2 ANQGSEA. The CDR3 nucleotides are TGCAGCATCAATGGGGGGGACACTGAAGCTTTCTTT. This gives the protein CSINGGDTEAFF.

The chain recombines TRBV7-8 with TRBJ1-4; a weak D match, TRBD1 (6 bases). V was cut by 5 bases and J by 0 bases, with 10 bases left in between. The CDR3 covers 15 residues. Germline-derived CDR1 and CDR2 are SGHVS and FQNEAQ. CDR3 amino acids: CASSPNRATNEKLFF. In DNA form, the CDR3 reads TGTGCCAGCAGCCCTAACAGGGCAACTAATGAAAAACTGTTTTTT.

The V and J genes are TRBV7-9 and TRBJ1-1; 11 nucleotides align to TRBD1. Germline CDR1 reads SEHNR; CDR2 reads FQNEAQ (reference sequence). The V and J ends lost 4 bases and 1 base, in that order; junction bases with no gene match: 11. The CDR3 is made up of 18 amino acids. In DNA form, the CDR3 reads TGTGCCAGCAGCTCACCAATAGGACAGGGGGCGAGGAACACTGAAGCTTTCTTT. Translated: CASSSPIGQGARNTEAFF.

In DNA, the CDR3 is TGTGCCAGCAGCCCGTACAGGGGGAAGAAGACTGAAGCTTTCTTT. As protein: CASSPYRGKKTEAFF. The rearrangement joins TRBV3-1 (or the pseudogene TRBV3-2) to TRBJ1-1; 8 bases fit TRBD1. Trimming cost V 4 bases and J 5 bases; bases outside gene matches: 9. The CDR3 runs 15 residues. Germline lookup yields CDR1 LGHDT and CDR2 YNNKEL (reference sequence).

CDR3 amino acids: CASWQGAHGSPLHF. The CDR3, as DNA: TGCGCCAGCTGGCAGGGGGCGCACGGTTCACCCCTCCACTTT. The genes are TRBV23-1 and TRBJ1-6, with TRBD1 identical over 8 bases. TRBV23-1 is annotated as an ORF whose role is uncertain. The CDR3 sequence is 14 residues long. J lost 9 bases, V lost 8 bases, and 9 bases had no gene match.

This chain connects TRBV7-2 to TRBJ2-7, with D perhaps matching TRBD2 (6 bases). V gave up 6 bases and J gave up 7 bases, with 16 bases separating them. There are 13 residues in the CDR3. The germline V gene encodes CDR1 SGHTA and CDR2 FQGNSA. CDR3 loop: CASSRDFSREQYF. CDR3 bases: TGTGCCAGCAGTCGGGACTTTAGTCGGGAGCAGTACTTC. Variable domain in full (rest from reference TRBV7-2 and TRBJ2-7): GAGVSQSPSNKVTEKGKDVELRCDPISGHTALYWYRQSLGQGLEFLIYFQGNSAPDKSGLPSDRFSAERTGGSVSTLTIQRTQQEDSAVYLCASSRDFSREQYFGPGTRLTVT.